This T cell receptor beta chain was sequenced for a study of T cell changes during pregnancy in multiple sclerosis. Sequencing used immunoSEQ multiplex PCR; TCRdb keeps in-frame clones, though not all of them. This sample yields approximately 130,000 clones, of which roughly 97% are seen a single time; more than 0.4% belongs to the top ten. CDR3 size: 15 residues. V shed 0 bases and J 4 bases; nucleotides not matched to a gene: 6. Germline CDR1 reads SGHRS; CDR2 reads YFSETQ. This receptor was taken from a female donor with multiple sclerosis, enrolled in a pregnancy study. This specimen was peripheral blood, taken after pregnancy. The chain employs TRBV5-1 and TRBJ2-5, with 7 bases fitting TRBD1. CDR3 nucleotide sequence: TGCGCCAGCAGCTTGGCGGCAGGGGGTGTAGAGACCCAGTACTTC. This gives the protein CASSLAAGGVETQYF.